The 28 T cell receptor beta chains below were found in one sample sequenced in a study of T cell responses to AZD1222 COVID-19 vaccine. Profiled with immunoSEQ multiplex PCR; TCRdb holds only in-frame clones, not every one. The table shows 250,000 to 300,000 clones, with almost 95% occurring only once. This material consisted of peripheral blood, taken 28 days after the second AZD1222 dose. These receptor sequences come from an adult who received the AZD1222 COVID-19 vaccine.

This chain links TRBV10-3 with TRBJ2-3; no firm D call. The length of the CDR3 is 13 residues. Germline V lookup: CDR1 ENHRY, CDR2 SYGVKD. V dropped 2 bases and J dropped 7 bases, with 10 bases sitting between them. The CDR3 DNA sequence: TGTGCCATCAGTGAGGACCGTGAAAATACGCAGTATTTT. It codes for CAISEDRENTQYF.

The gene calls are TRBV4-3 and TRBJ2-2; D is perhaps TRBD2 (6 bases). The CDR3 contains 17 residues. Trimming removed 3 bases at V and 1 base at J, with 15 bases between. CDR1 is LGHNA, CDR2 YSLEER, per germline. The chain's CDR3 is CASSQLLREMNTGELFF. The CDR3 DNA reads TGCGCCAGCAGCCAGTTGCTTCGGGAGATGAACACCGGGGAGCTGTTTTTT.

V is TRBV5-1 and J is TRBJ1-3; D is ambiguous. Germline assignment: CDR1 SGHRS and CDR2 YFSETQ. Trimming stripped 0 bases from V and 4 bases from J, with 5 bases between. There are 13 residues in the CDR3. The CDR3 DNA reads TGCGCCAGCAGCTTGGACGCCGGAAACACCATATATTTT. Residues: CASSLDAGNTIYF.

V usage is TRBV3-1 (or the pseudogene TRBV3-2) and J usage is TRBJ1-1; a possible D gene is TRBD1 (5 bases). CDR1 LGHDT and CDR2 YNNKEL come from the germline V gene (reference sequence). V was cut by 4 bases and J by 1 base, with 10 bases left in between. The CDR3 spans 14 residues. Written as DNA, the CDR3 is TGTGCCAGCAGCCTAGGGGTGGCGAACACTGAAGCTTTCTTT. Its translation: CASSLGVANTEAFF.

CDR3 bases: TGTGCCAGCTCACCGGCCGGGACAGGAGCAGATACGCAGTATTTT. Its translation is CASSPAGTGADTQYF. The chain is built from TRBV18 and TRBJ2-3; TRBD1 matches 8 bases. Germline V gives CDR1 KGHSH, CDR2 LQKENI. The CDR3 totals 15 residues. V shed 3 bases, J shed 4 bases, and the junction held 6 bases outside the gene matches.

V and J are TRBV4-3 and TRBJ2-3; no definite D call. The V gene lost 3 bases and the J gene lost 1 base, with 11 bases spanning the gap. The CDR3 is made up of 15 amino acids. CDR1 and CDR2 from the germline V gene are LGHNA and YSLEER. CDR3 amino acids: CASSHLPGGTDTQYF. CDR3 sequence (DNA): TGCGCCAGCAGCCACCTACCGGGCGGCACAGATACGCAGTATTTT.

The rearrangement joins TRBV5-6 to TRBJ1-1; tentative D call: TRBD1 (5 bases). The CDR3 contains 13 residues. V lost 6 bases and J 0 bases, leaving 9 bases between the germline ends. CDR1 and CDR2 from the germline V gene are SGHDT and YYEEEE. The CDR3 here is CASTLGVNTEAFF. CDR3 coding DNA: TGTGCCAGCACCTTAGGGGTGAACACTGAAGCTTTCTTT.

This CDR3 reads CASSLGQGDNEQFF. As DNA, the CDR3 is TGCGCCAGCAGCTTGGGACAGGGGGACAATGAGCAGTTCTTC. V gene TRBV5-1 combines with J gene TRBJ2-1, with 9 bases aligning to TRBD1. The trim removed 0 bases at V and 5 bases at J, leaving 0 bases unmatched. CDR1 and CDR2 (germline): SGHRS, YFSETQ. The CDR3 is made up of 14 amino acids.

The chain recombines TRBV3-1 (or the pseudogene TRBV3-2) with TRBJ2-7; D not certain. Germline CDR1 reads LGHDT; CDR2 reads YNNKEL (reference sequence). The V gene lost 1 base and the J gene lost 2 bases, with 6 bases spanning the gap. The length of the CDR3 is 13 residues. The CDR3 region is CASSQVWTYEQYF. CDR3 coding DNA: TGTGCCAGCAGCCAAGTTTGGACCTACGAGCAGTACTTC.

V usage is TRBV7-9 and J usage is TRBJ2-1; 12 bases map to TRBD2. This CDR3 has 15 residues. Germline CDR1 SEHNR, CDR2 FQNEAQ (reference sequence). Trimming cost V 2 bases and J 7 bases; bases outside gene matches: 3. CDR3 loop: CASSLLAGGLNEQFF. Written as DNA, the CDR3 is TGTGCCAGCAGCTTACTAGCGGGGGGGCTGAATGAGCAGTTCTTC.

This clone was observed a single time. Within the sample, other DNA sequences also encode this same CDR3. The chain employs TRBV7-2 and TRBJ2-7; 9 bases match TRBD2. Germline lookup yields CDR1 SGHTA and CDR2 FQGNSA. The CDR3 totals 15 residues. V lost 1 base to trimming and J lost 2 bases; unmatched junction nucleotides: 3. CDR3 loop: CASSLGAGGPYEQYF. CDR3 DNA sequence: TGTGCCAGCAGCTTAGGGGCGGGAGGGCCCTACGAGCAGTACTTC.

V and J are TRBV9 and TRBJ2-7; no clear D gene. Germline V lookup: CDR1 SGDLS, CDR2 YYNGEE. CDR3 length: 11 residues. Trimming left V 4 bases short and J 7 bases short, with 9 bases between. Written as DNA, the CDR3 is TGTGCCAGCAGCTCCCAAGGGGAGCAGTACTTC. Translating it yields CASSSQGEQYF.

The chain links TRBV7-2 to TRBJ1-2; 8 bases agree with TRBD1. This CDR3 is 13 amino acids long. CDR1 and CDR2 from the germline V gene are SGHTA and FQGNSA. Losses at the gene ends were 4 bases for V and 8 bases for J; bases not matched to a gene: 6. The CDR3 protein is CASSSTGVRGYTF. As DNA, the CDR3 is TGTGCCAGCAGCTCGACAGGGGTTCGAGGCTACACCTTC.

CDR3 sequence (DNA): TGTGCCAGTAGACTGAAGGTAGCAACTAATGAAAAACTGTTTTTT. Amino acid sequence: CASRLKVATNEKLFF. The gene calls are TRBV19 and TRBJ1-4; D remains unclear. Trimming took off 6 bases at V and 0 bases at J, with 11 bases between the two ends. CDR3 size: 15 residues. From germline, CDR1 is LNHDA and CDR2 SQIVND (reference sequence).

V usage is TRBV6-5 and J usage is TRBJ2-7; 7 positions match TRBD2. This CDR3 is 16 amino acids long. Per the germline V gene, CDR1 is MNHEY and CDR2 is SVGAGI. V lost 1 base to trimming and J lost 3 bases; unmatched junction nucleotides: 9. CDR3 protein: CASSYWGGRESYEQYF. The DNA for the CDR3 is TGTGCCAGCAGTTACTGGGGGGGAAGGGAGAGCTACGAGCAGTACTTC.

As concerns this clone: Within the sample, other DNA sequences also encode this same CDR3. V and J are TRBV28 and TRBJ1-3, with unresolved D. This CDR3 is built from 12 residues. The germline CDR1 and CDR2 sequences are MDHEN and SYDVKM. V dropped 4 bases and J dropped 2 bases, with 3 bases sitting between them. The chain's CDR3 is CASSSPGNTIYF. The DNA for the CDR3 is TGTGCCAGCAGTTCTCCTGGAAACACCATATATTTT.

J is TRBJ1-4 and V is TRBV5-1, with D possibly matching TRBD1 (5 bases). Germline V gives CDR1 SGHRS, CDR2 YFSETQ. With 3 bases removed from V and 8 bases from J, the gap between germline ends came to 17 bases. This CDR3 spans 15 amino acids. The CDR3 reads CASSSGRGVREKLFF. For the CDR3, the DNA is TGCGCCAGCAGCTCAGGTCGGGGGGTACGCGAAAAACTGTTTTTT.

The rearrangement uses TRBV15 and TRBJ1-2; 8 positions match TRBD1. Germline CDR1 is LNHNV and CDR2 is YYDKDF (reference sequence). CDR3 length: 14 amino acids. V was pared by 5 bases and J by 8 bases, with 10 bases of the junction left unmatched. The CDR3 DNA sequence: TGTGCCACCAGCGGCCTGGACAGGGTTAAGGGCTACACCTTC. The encoded protein is CATSGLDRVKGYTF.

The chain combines TRBV19 with TRBJ2-6, with 7 bases identical to TRBD2. V lost 7 bases to trimming and J lost 0 bases; unmatched junction nucleotides: 12. Germline V gene lookup returns CDR1 LNHDA and CDR2 SQIVND (reference sequence). This CDR3 spans 18 amino acids. Here the CDR3 DNA reads TGTGCCAGTACGGAGTACGGATGGGGGGGCTCTGGGGCCAACGTCCTGACTTTC. Its protein is CASTEYGWGGSGANVLTF. Combining the CDR3 with reference TRBV19 and TRBJ2-6 gives the whole variable domain DGGITQSPKYLFRKEGQNVTLSCEQNLNHDAMYWYRQDPGQGLRLIYYSQIVNDFQKGDIAEGYSVSREKKESFPLTVTSAQKNPTAFYLCASTEYGWGGSGANVLTFGAGSRLTVL.

The V call is TRBV28, the J call TRBJ1-2; no clear D. Germline V gene sequence: CDR1 MDHEN, CDR2 SYDVKM. CDR3 size: 14 residues. Trimming took off 4 bases at V and 5 bases at J, with 14 bases between the two ends. The CDR3 region has the DNA TGTGCCAGCAGTTCTTGGGCAGAATCTTATGGCTACACCTTC. It specifies CASSSWAESYGYTF.

This rearrangement joins TRBV18 to TRBJ1-2, with D maybe TRBD1 (5 bases). The length of the CDR3 is 15 residues. CDR1 is KGHSH and CDR2 is LQKENI in the germline V gene. The V and J ends lost 1 base and 3 bases respectively, with 12 bases between them. The DNA of the CDR3 is TGTGCCAGCTCACCACGATTCCAGGGTGACTATGGCTACACCTTC. Its protein product is CASSPRFQGDYGYTF.

This clone appeared once. This rearrangement joins TRBV3-1 (or the pseudogene TRBV3-2) to TRBJ2-3; possibly TRBD1 for D (5 bases). Germline assignment: CDR1 LGHDT and CDR2 YNNKEL (reference sequence). V lost 1 base and J lost 0, with 8 bases in between. The length of the CDR3 is 15 residues. This CDR3 is CASSQGTYSTDTQYF. The CDR3 coding sequence is TGTGCCAGCAGCCAAGGGACATATAGCACAGATACGCAGTATTTT.

The chain links TRBV6-4 to TRBJ2-7; D remains unclear. Germline CDR1 MRHNA, CDR2 SNTAGT. Trimming removed 5 bases at V and 7 bases at J, with 12 bases between. This CDR3 has 12 amino acids. For the CDR3, the DNA is TGTGCCAGCAGTACGCCTACCCGGGAGCAGTACTTC. It is translated as CASSTPTREQYF.

The chain couples TRBV5-1 to TRBJ1-2; TRBD1 matches at 7 bases. The CDR3 contains 14 residues. Unmatched junction bases numbered 8, after V lost 4 bases and J lost 5 bases. Germline CDR1 SGHRS, CDR2 YFSETQ. In DNA form, the CDR3 reads TGCGCCAGCAGCCGTGACAGGGCCCAATATGGCTACACCTTC. Encoded protein: CASSRDRAQYGYTF. Full variable domain (outside the CDR3, taken from reference TRBV5-1 and TRBJ1-2): KAGVTQTPRYLIKTRGQQVTLSCSPISGHRSVSWYQQTPGQGLQFLFEYFSETQRNKGNFPGRFSGRQFSNSRSEMNVSTLELGDSALYLCASSRDRAQYGYTFGSGTRLTVV.

The V call is TRBV6-5, the J call TRBJ1-1; 7 positions agree with TRBD1. CDR3 length: 12 residues. Germline CDR1 and CDR2: MNHEY and SVGAGI. The V gene end was trimmed by 6 bases and the J gene end by 3 bases; junction bases not matched to a gene: 1. The CDR3 region is CASRGTDTEAFF. DNA for the CDR3: TGTGCCAGCAGGGGGACAGACACTGAAGCTTTCTTT.

V gene TRBV28 combines with J gene TRBJ2-1, with 7 bases that match TRBD2. Germline loops: CDR1 MDHEN, CDR2 SYDVKM. The J segment lost 0 bases and the V segment lost 6 bases, leaving 8 bases of the junction unmatched. The CDR3 spans 16 residues. Written as DNA, the CDR3 is TGTGCCAGCAGATCTAGCGGAGTGAGCTCCTACAATGAGCAGTTCTTC. Translation gives CASRSSGVSSYNEQFF. The whole variable domain, filled in from reference TRBV28 and TRBJ2-1, reads DVKVTQSSRYLVKRTGEKVFLECVQDMDHENMFWYRQDPGLGLRLIYFSYDVKMKEKGDIPEGYSVSREKKERFSLILESASTNQTSMYLCASRSSGVSSYNEQFFGPGTRLTVL.

The V and J genes are TRBV3-1 (or the pseudogene TRBV3-2) and TRBJ1-6; D ambiguous. The length of the CDR3 is 18 residues. The V end was cut by 4 bases, the J end by 0 bases, with 16 bases between. Germline CDR1 reads LGHDT; CDR2 reads YNNKEL (reference sequence). The CDR3 DNA follows: TGTGCCAGCAGCCTATCAAACCCGGGGTCCTCCTATAATTCACCCCTCCACTTT. This translates into CASSLSNPGSSYNSPLHF.

The genes are TRBV24-1 and TRBJ2-3; 9 nucleotides line up with TRBD2. CDR3 length equals 14 residues. The junction had 3 bases not matched to a gene; V was cut back by 4 bases and J by 5 bases. Germline V gives CDR1 KGHDR, CDR2 SFDVKD. CDR3 sequence reads: CATSDPSGVDTQYF. As DNA, the CDR3 is TGTGCCACCAGTGACCCTAGCGGGGTAGATACGCAGTATTTT.